A selection of T cell receptor beta chains follows, all from one sample in a study of cytomegalovirus exposure and HLA in healthy donors. Libraries were prepared by immunoSEQ multiplex PCR; TCRdb keeps only in-frame clonotypes and omits some of them. The table includes approximately 280,000 clones, approximately 86% detected once. The sequenced sample was PBMCs. Source of these receptors: a woman younger than 30 in good health and CMV-seronegative. CDR3s include the opening cysteine and the closing phenylalanine or tryptophan. A D gene is named only where the DNA matches it firmly. The size entry is marked missing in some rows and otherwise reads once, few, many or a size class.

v_gene,j_gene,abundance,d_gene,len,CDR3aa,CDR3nt
TRBV27,TRBJ1-6,.,.,16,CASSFGGSSANSPLHF,TGTGCCAGCAGTTTCGGGGGTAGTTCAGCAAATTCACCCCTCCACTTT
TRBV7-8,TRBJ1-3,.,.,15,CASSPTTLSGNTIYF,TGTGCCAGCAGCCCGACGACACTCTCTGGAAACACCATATATTTT
TRBV23-1,TRBJ2-7,.,.,14,CATPRREVAYEQYF,TGCGCCACCCCAAGGAGGGAGGTAGCCTACGAGCAGTACTTC
TRBV2,TRBJ2-1,.,TRBD2,16,CASSGFSSGGGNEQFF,TGTGCCAGCAGTGGCTTTTCTAGCGGGGGGGGCAATGAGCAGTTCTTC
TRBV4-3,TRBJ2-3,.,TRBD2,17,CASSQDASGGEADTQYF,TGCGCCAGCAGCCAAGATGCTAGCGGGGGGGAGGCGGATACGCAGTATTTT
TRBV7-6,TRBJ2-1,.,TRBD2,15,CASSSPGLAGNEQFF,TGTGCCAGCAGCTCGCCGGGACTAGCGGGGAATGAGCAGTTCTTC
TRBV18,TRBJ1-2,.,TRBD1,14,CASSARTGDYGYTF,TGTGCCAGCTCAGCCCGGACAGGCGACTATGGCTACACCTTC
TRBV6-1,TRBJ2-7,.,TRBD2,15,CANTGGGLEAYEQYF,TGTGCCAACACGGGAGGGGGACTGGAGGCCTACGAGCAGTACTTC
TRBV4-3,TRBJ1-1,.,.,13,CASSQAGRKEAFF,TGCGCCAGCAGCCAAGCAGGGCGGAAAGAAGCTTTCTTT
TRBV19,TRBJ1-2,.,TRBD1,16,CASRNLGQGMSYGYTF,TGTGCCAGTAGGAACTTGGGACAGGGGATGTCCTATGGCTACACCTTC
TRBV6-5,TRBJ1-2,.,TRBD1,14,CASSRQGAAYGYTF,TGTGCCAGCAGCCGACAGGGGGCGGCCTATGGCTACACCTTC
TRBV2,TRBJ1-2,.,TRBD1,13,CASSRQGNYGYTF,TGTGCCAGCAGTCGACAGGGGAACTATGGCTACACCTTC
TRBV6-4,TRBJ2-7,.,TRBD2,14,CASPSGSYSYEQYF,TGTGCCAGCCCAAGCGGGAGCTACTCCTACGAGCAGTACTTC
TRBV29-1,TRBJ1-2,.,TRBD1,14,CSVRPTGLNYGYTF,TGCAGCGTCCGTCCGACAGGGTTGAACTATGGCTACACCTTC
TRBV6-5,TRBJ1-4,.,TRBD1,15,CASSRGQARGEKLFF,TGTGCCAGCAGCCGAGGACAGGCCAGGGGTGAAAAACTGTTTTTT
TRBV5-1,TRBJ2-7,.,.,14,CASRAQGYHYEQYF,TGCGCCAGCAGGGCCCAGGGGTACCACTACGAGCAGTACTTC
TRBV10-2,TRBJ2-7,.,TRBD2,13,CAIIVAGGAEQYF,TGCGCCATCATCGTAGCGGGAGGCGCCGAGCAGTACTTC
TRBV5-1,TRBJ2-5,.,.,13,CASSFQGQETQYF,TGCGCCAGCAGCTTCCAGGGGCAAGAGACCCAGTACTTC
TRBV30,TRBJ1-1,once,TRBD1,13,CAWSVSGTAEAFF,TGTGCCTGGAGTGTATCGGGGACAGCTGAAGCTTTCTTT
TRBV9,TRBJ1-1,.,.,14,CASSVEGVNTEAFF,TGTGCCAGCAGCGTAGAAGGGGTCAACACTGAAGCTTTCTTT
TRBV2,TRBJ2-1,.,.,15,CASIRGVSSYNEQFF,TGTGCCAGCATCCGGGGAGTGTCCTCCTACAATGAGCAGTTCTTC
TRBV29-1,TRBJ1-2,.,.,15,CSVGGREKEYGGYTF,TGCAGCGTTGGGGGCAGGGAAAAGGAATATGGAGGCTACACCTTC
TRBV5-1,TRBJ2-7,.,TRBD2,14,CASRLAGGSYEQYF,TGTGCCAGCAGGCTAGCGGGGGGCTCCTACGAGCAGTACTTC
TRBV27,TRBJ1-1,.,TRBD1,14,CASSFDRENTEAFF,TGTGCCAGCAGTTTTGACAGGGAGAACACTGAAGCTTTCTTT
TRBV28,TRBJ2-3,.,.,14,CASSPKTSTDTQYF,TGTGCCAGCAGTCCTAAGACTAGCACAGATACGCAGTATTTT
TRBV4-1,TRBJ1-3,.,.,16,CASSHSDRPSGNTIYF,TGCGCCAGCAGCCACTCCGACAGACCCTCTGGAAACACCATATATTTT
TRBV5-1,TRBJ1-3,.,.,15,CASSFGQYSGNTIYF,TGCGCCAGCAGCTTCGGACAGTACTCTGGAAACACCATATATTTT
TRBV19,TRBJ1-4,few,.,14,CASSIWEMNEKLFF,TGTGCCAGTAGTATCTGGGAGATGAATGAAAAACTGTTTTTT
TRBV2,TRBJ2-1,.,TRBD2,14,CASSPGRSYNEQFF,TGTGCCAGCAGCCCCGGGAGGTCCTACAATGAGCAGTTCTTC
TRBV7-9,TRBJ2-7,.,TRBD1,14,CASSLGQKPYEQYF,TGTGCCAGCAGTTTGGGACAGAAACCCTACGAGCAGTACTTC
TRBV4-3,TRBJ2-1,.,TRBD2,16,CASSQLAGGMHNEQFF,TGCGCCAGCAGCCAGCTAGCGGGGGGGATGCACAATGAGCAGTTCTTC
TRBV9,TRBJ2-7,.,TRBD2,17,CASSGDGGTGGPYEQYF,TGTGCCAGCAGCGGAGATGGAGGAACGGGAGGGCCTTACGAGCAGTACTTC
TRBV10-3,TRBJ1-1,.,TRBD1,11,CATATGAEAFF,TGTGCCACCGCGACAGGGGCTGAAGCTTTCTTT
TRBV6-5,TRBJ1-1,.,.,14,CASSYGRVSTEAFF,TGTGCCAGCAGTTACGGGAGGGTAAGCACTGAAGCTTTCTTT
TRBV30,TRBJ1-5,.,TRBD1,16,CAWTLQGQGAYQPQHF,TGTGCCTGGACTCTTCAAGGACAGGGGGCGTATCAGCCCCAGCATTTT
TRBV13,TRBJ1-1,.,.,14,CASSSQGFRTEAFF,TGTGCCAGCAGCTCTCAGGGGTTCCGGACTGAAGCTTTCTTT
TRBV5-4,TRBJ2-3,.,.,15,CASSPGGGGGDTQYF,TGTGCCAGCAGCCCCGGTGGTGGGGGCGGGGATACGCAGTATTTT
TRBV19,TRBJ2-4,.,.,14,CASSTQVAKNIQYF,TGTGCCAGTAGTACCCAGGTGGCCAAAAACATTCAGTACTTC
TRBV9,TRBJ2-2,few,.,15,CASRVRSGGTGELFF,TGTGCCAGCAGGGTGCGGAGCGGAGGTACCGGGGAGCTGTTTTTT
TRBV7-9,TRBJ2-1,.,TRBD2,15,CASSAGTSGNNEQFF,TGTGCCAGCAGCGCCGGGACTAGCGGGAACAATGAGCAGTTCTTC
TRBV28,TRBJ1-2,.,TRBD1,16,CASSSPEDRVYYGYTF,TGTGCCAGCAGTTCTCCTGAGGACAGGGTTTACTATGGCTACACCTTC
TRBV27,TRBJ2-7,.,.,11,CASSLGSEQYF,TGTGCCAGCAGTTTAGGGAGCGAGCAGTACTTC
TRBV20-1,TRBJ2-7,.,.,11,CSADAGYEQYF,TGCAGTGCGGATGCGGGCTACGAGCAGTACTTC
TRBV4-1,TRBJ1-1,.,TRBD1,16,CASSPWMTGPGTEAFF,TGCGCCAGCAGCCCCTGGATGACAGGGCCGGGGACTGAAGCTTTCTTT
TRBV18,TRBJ1-4,.,TRBD1,15,CASSLRQGTNEKLFF,TGTGCCAGCTCGCTGAGACAGGGAACTAATGAAAAACTGTTTTTT
TRBV5-1,TRBJ1-1,.,TRBD1,11,CASSATGEAFF,TGCGCCAGCAGCGCGACAGGGGAAGCTTTCTTT
TRBV4-1,TRBJ2-7,.,.,12,CASSLTGYEQYF,TGCGCCAGCAGCCTCACAGGCTACGAGCAGTACTTC
TRBV27,TRBJ2-2,.,.,17,CASSSSRGKTHTGELFF,TGTGCCAGCAGTTCCTCCCGGGGGAAAACACACACCGGGGAGCTGTTTTTT
TRBV5-1,TRBJ1-6,.,TRBD1,16,CASSPGSTGLESPLHF,TGCGCCAGCAGCCCGGGTTCGACAGGGCTCGAATCACCCCTCCACTTT
TRBV9,TRBJ2-1,.,.,16,CASSESGSSSYNEQFF,TGTGCCAGCAGCGAAAGCGGGTCGAGCTCCTACAATGAGCAGTTCTTC
TRBV11-3,TRBJ2-7,few,.,13,CASSFGGVYEQYF,TGTGCCAGCAGCTTCGGGGGAGTCTACGAGCAGTACTTC
TRBV6-1,TRBJ2-7,many,.,13,CASSESEIYEQYF,TGTGCCAGCAGTGAAAGTGAGATCTACGAGCAGTACTTC
TRBV11-2,TRBJ2-7,.,.,14,CASSLGGSPYEQYF,TGTGCCAGCAGCTTAGGTGGCAGTCCCTACGAGCAGTACTTC
TRBV5-5,TRBJ1-5,.,.,16,CASSLVDSLSNQPQHF,TGTGCCAGCAGCTTGGTAGACAGCCTGAGCAATCAGCCCCAGCATTTT
TRBV5-1,TRBJ1-1,.,.,17,CASLDLDSTLGGTEAFF,TGCGCCAGCCTCGATCTGGACAGTACCCTGGGCGGGACTGAAGCTTTCTTT
TRBV11-2,TRBJ1-2,.,.,15,CASSLVGVPNYGYTF,TGTGCCAGCAGCTTAGTAGGGGTTCCTAACTATGGCTACACCTTC